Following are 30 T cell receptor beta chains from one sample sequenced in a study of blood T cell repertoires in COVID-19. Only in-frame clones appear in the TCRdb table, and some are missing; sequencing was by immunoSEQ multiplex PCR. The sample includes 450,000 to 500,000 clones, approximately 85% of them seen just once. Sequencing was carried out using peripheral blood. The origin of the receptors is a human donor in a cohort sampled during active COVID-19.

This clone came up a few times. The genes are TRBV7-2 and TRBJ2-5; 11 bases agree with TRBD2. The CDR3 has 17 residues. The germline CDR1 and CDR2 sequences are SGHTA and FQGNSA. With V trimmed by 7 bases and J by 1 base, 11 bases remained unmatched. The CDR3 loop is CASTPVGLAGGQETQYF. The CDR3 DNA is TGTGCCAGCACCCCGGTGGGGCTAGCGGGAGGCCAAGAGACCCAGTACTTC.

CDR3 loop: CASSMVRGRGANVLTF. In nucleotides, the CDR3 is TGTGCCAGTAGTATGGTAAGGGGGCGCGGGGCCAACGTCCTGACTTTC. V is TRBV19 and J is TRBJ2-6; 7 bases are a match to TRBD1. Germline V CDR1 and CDR2: LNHDA, SQIVND (reference sequence). The V segment lost 3 bases and the J segment 4 bases; nucleotides outside the gene matches: 6. The CDR3 spans 16 residues. Combining the CDR3 with reference TRBV19 and TRBJ2-6 gives the whole variable domain DGGITQSPKYLFRKEGQNVTLSCEQNLNHDAMYWYRQDPGQGLRLIYYSQIVNDFQKGDIAEGYSVSREKKESFPLTVTSAQKNPTAFYLCASSMVRGRGANVLTFGAGSRLTVL.

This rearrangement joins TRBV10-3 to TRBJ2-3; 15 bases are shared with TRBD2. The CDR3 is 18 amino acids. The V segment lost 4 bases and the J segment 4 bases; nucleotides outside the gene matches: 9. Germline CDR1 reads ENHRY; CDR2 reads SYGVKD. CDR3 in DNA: TGTGCCATCAGTGGGACTAGCGGGAGGGCCTTAGGGGCAGATACGCAGTATTTT. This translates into CAISGTSGRALGADTQYF.

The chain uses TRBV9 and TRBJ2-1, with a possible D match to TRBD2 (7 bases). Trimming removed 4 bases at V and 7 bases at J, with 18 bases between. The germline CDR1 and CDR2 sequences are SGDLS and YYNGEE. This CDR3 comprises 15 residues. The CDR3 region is CASSPRGAGVNEQFF. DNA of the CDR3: TGTGCCAGCAGCCCCCGGGGGGCGGGAGTGAATGAGCAGTTCTTC.

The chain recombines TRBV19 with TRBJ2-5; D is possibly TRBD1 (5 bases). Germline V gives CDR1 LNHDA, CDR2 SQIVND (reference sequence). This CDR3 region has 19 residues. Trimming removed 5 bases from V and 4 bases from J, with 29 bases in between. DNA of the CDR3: TGTGCCAGTAGTCCGTCCCAGTTATTTGGGAACAGGCGGCGAGAGACCCAGTACTTC. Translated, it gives CASSPSQLFGNRRRETQYF.

Here the CDR3 DNA reads TGCGCCAGCAGTTACCGGGACAGGGGATTTGAAGCTTTCTTT. It encodes CASSYRDRGFEAFF. The chain recombines TRBV5-1 with TRBJ1-1; 10 bases line up with TRBD1. Germline CDR1 is SGHRS and CDR2 is YFSETQ. After removal of 5 bases from V and 7 bases from J, the junction contained 8 bases not matched to a gene. CDR3 length: 14 residues.

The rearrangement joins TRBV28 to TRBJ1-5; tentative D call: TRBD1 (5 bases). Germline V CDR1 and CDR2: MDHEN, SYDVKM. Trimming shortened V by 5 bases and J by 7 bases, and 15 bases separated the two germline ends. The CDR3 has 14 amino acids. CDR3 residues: CASSGRVGQQPQHF. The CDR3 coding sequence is TGTGCCAGCAGTGGCAGGGTAGGTCAGCAGCCCCAGCATTTT.

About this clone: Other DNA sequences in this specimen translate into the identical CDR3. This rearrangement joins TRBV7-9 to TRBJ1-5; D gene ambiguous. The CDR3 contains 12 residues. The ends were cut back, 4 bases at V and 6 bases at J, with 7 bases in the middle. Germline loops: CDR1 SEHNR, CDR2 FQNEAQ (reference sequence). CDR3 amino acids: CASSSRGQPQHF. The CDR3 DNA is TGTGCCAGCAGCTCTCGAGGTCAGCCCCAGCATTTT.

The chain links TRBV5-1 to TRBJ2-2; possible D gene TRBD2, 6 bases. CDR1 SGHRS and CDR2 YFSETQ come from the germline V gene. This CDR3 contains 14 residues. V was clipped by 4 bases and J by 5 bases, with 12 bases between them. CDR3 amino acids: CASSLGAGTGELFF. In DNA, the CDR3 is TGCGCCAGCAGCCTTGGGGCGGGGACCGGGGAGCTGTTTTTT.

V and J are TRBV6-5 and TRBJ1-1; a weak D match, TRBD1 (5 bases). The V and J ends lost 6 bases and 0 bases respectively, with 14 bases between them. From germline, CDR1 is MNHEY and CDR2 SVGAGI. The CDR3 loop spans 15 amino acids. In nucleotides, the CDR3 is TGTGCCAGCAGCCCCGTCAGGGCAGTGAACACTGAAGCTTTCTTT. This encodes CASSPVRAVNTEAFF.

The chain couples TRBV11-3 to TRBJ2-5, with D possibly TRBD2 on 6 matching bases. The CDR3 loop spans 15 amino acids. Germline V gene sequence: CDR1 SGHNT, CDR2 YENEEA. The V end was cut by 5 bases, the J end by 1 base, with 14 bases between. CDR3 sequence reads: CASSLNRGAQETQYF. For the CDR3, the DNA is TGTGCCAGCAGCCTCAACCGCGGGGCCCAAGAGACCCAGTACTTC.

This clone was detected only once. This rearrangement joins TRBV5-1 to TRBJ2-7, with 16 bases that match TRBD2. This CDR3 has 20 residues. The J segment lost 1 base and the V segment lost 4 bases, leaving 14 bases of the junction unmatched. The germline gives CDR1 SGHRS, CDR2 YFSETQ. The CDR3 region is CASSRSLGLAGGPHSYEQYF. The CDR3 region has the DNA TGCGCCAGCAGCCGCTCCTTGGGACTAGCGGGAGGGCCACATTCCTACGAGCAGTACTTC.

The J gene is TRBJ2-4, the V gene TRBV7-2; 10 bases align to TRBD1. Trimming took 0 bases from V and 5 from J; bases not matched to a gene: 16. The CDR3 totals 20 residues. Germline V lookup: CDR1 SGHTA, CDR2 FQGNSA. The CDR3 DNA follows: TGTGCCAGCAGCTTAGCCCTATTTGAGGACAGGGGGTTATCAGAAAACATTCAGTACTTC. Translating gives CASSLALFEDRGLSENIQYF.

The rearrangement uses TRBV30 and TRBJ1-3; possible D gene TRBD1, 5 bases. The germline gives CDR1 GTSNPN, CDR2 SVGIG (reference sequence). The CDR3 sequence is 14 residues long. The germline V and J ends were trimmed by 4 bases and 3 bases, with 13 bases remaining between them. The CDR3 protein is CAWIPPRVGNTIYF. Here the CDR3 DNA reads TGTGCCTGGATCCCCCCCAGGGTTGGAAACACCATATATTTT.

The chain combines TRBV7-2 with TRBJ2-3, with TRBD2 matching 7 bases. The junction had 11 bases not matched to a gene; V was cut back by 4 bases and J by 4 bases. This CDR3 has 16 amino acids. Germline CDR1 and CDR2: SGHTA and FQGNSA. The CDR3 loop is CASSYLSGFDADTQYF. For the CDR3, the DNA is TGTGCCAGCAGCTACCTTAGCGGGTTTGACGCAGATACGCAGTATTTT.

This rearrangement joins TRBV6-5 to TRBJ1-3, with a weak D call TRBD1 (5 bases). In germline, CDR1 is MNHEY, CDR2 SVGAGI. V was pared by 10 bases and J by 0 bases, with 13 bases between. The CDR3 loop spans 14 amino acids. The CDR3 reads CAISGGSSGNTIYF. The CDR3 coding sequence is TGTGCCATCTCGGGGGGTAGCTCTGGAAACACCATATATTTT.

The CDR3 bases are TGTGCCAGCAGCTTACCGGGACAGCACTCCTACGAGCAGTACTTC. Its translation: CASSLPGQHSYEQYF. V is TRBV5-6 and J is TRBJ2-7, with TRBD1 identical over 7 bases. Losses at the gene ends were 2 bases for V and 0 bases for J; bases not matched to a gene: 5. The CDR3 totals 15 residues. From germline, CDR1 is SGHDT and CDR2 YYEEEE. Full variable domain (remainder filled in from reference TRBV5-6 and TRBJ2-7): DAGVTQSPTHLIKTRGQQVTLRCSPKSGHDTVSWYQQALGQGPQFIFQYYEEEERQRGNFPDRFSGHQFPNYSSELNVNALLLGDSALYLCASSLPGQHSYEQYFGPGTRLTVT.

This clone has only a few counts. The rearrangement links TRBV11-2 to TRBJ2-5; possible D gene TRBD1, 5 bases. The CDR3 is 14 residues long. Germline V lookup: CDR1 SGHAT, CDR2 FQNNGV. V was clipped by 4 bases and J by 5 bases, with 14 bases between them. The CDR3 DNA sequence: TGTGCCAGCAGCTCGATTCAGGGCCTGGAGACCCAGTACTTC. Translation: CASSSIQGLETQYF.

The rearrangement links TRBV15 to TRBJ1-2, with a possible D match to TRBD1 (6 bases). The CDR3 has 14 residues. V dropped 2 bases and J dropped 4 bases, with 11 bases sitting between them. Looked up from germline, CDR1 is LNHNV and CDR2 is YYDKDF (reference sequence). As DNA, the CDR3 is TGTGCCACCAGCAGATCTTGGACAGCCTATGGCTACACCTTC. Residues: CATSRSWTAYGYTF.

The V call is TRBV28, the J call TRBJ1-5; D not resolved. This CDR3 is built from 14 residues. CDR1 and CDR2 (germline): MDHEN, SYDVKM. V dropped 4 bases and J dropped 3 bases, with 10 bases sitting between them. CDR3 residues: CASSSHGSNQPQHF. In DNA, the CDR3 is TGTGCCAGCAGTTCGCACGGTTCCAATCAGCCCCAGCATTTT. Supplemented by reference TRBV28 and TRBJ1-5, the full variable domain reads DVKVTQSSRYLVKRTGEKVFLECVQDMDHENMFWYRQDPGLGLRLIYFSYDVKMKEKGDIPEGYSVSREKKERFSLILESASTNQTSMYLCASSSHGSNQPQHFGDGTRLSIL.

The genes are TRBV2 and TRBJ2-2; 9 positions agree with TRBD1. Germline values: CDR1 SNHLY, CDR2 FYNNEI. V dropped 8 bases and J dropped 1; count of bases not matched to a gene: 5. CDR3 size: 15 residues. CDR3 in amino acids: CASGGTGRNTGELFF. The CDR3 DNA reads TGTGCCAGCGGGGGGACAGGGCGGAACACCGGGGAGCTGTTTTTT.

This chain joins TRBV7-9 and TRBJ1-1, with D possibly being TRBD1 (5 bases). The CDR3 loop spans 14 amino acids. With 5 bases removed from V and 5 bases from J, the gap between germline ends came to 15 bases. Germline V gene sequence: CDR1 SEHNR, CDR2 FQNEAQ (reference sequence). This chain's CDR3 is CASSPTLGGTEAFF. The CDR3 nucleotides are TGTGCCAGCAGCCCCACTCTCGGGGGGACTGAAGCTTTCTTT.

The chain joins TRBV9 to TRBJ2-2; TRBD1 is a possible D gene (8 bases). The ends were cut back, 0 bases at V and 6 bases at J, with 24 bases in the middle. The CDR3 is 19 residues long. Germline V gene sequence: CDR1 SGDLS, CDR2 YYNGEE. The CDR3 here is CASSVASGQGSAVAGELFF. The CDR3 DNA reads TGTGCCAGCAGCGTAGCTAGCGGACAGGGTAGTGCAGTAGCCGGGGAGCTGTTTTTT.

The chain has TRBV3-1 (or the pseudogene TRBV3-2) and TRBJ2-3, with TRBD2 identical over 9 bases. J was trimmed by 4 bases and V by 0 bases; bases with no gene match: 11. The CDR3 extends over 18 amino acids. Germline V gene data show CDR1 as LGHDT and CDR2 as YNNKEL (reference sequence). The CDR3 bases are TGTGCCAGCAGCCAAGAGGGGATTCTAGCGGGGCGCCCAGATACGCAGTATTTT. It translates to CASSQEGILAGRPDTQYF.

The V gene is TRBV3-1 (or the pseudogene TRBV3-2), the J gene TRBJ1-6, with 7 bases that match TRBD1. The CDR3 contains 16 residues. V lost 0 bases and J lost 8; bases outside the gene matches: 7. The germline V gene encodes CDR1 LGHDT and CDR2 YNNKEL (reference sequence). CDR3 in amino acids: CASSQDQGQSYSPLHF. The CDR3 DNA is TGTGCCAGCAGCCAAGATCAGGGACAGAGTTATTCACCCCTCCACTTT.

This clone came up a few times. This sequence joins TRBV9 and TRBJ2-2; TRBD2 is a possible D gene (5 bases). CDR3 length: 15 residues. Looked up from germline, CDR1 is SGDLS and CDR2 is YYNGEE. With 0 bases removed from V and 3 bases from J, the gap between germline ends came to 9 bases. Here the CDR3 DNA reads TGTGCCAGCAGCGTAGGAGGGAGTTACACCGGGGAGCTGTTTTTT. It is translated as CASSVGGSYTGELFF.

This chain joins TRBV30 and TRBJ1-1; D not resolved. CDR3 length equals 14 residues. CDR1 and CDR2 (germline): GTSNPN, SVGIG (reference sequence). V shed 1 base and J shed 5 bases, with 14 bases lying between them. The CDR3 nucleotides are TGTGCCTGGAGTGAACAGCTTAGTCGGACTGAAGCTTTCTTT. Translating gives CAWSEQLSRTEAFF.

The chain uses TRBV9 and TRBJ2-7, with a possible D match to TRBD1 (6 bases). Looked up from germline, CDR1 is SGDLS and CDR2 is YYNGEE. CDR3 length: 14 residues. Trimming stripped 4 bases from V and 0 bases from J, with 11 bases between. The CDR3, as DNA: TGTGCCAGCAGCCCCCGGGACATCTCCTACGAGCAGTACTTC. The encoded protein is CASSPRDISYEQYF.

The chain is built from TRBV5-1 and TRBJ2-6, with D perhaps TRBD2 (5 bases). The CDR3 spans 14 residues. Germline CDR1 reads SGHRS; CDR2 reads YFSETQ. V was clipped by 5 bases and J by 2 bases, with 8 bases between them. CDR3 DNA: TGCGCCAGCAGTATACTAGCTGGGGCCAACGTCCTGACTTTC. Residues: CASSILAGANVLTF. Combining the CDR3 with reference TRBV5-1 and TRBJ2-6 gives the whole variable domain KAGVTQTPRYLIKTRGQQVTLSCSPISGHRSVSWYQQTPGQGLQFLFEYFSETQRNKGNFPGRFSGRQFSNSRSEMNVSTLELGDSALYLCASSILAGANVLTFGAGSRLTVL.

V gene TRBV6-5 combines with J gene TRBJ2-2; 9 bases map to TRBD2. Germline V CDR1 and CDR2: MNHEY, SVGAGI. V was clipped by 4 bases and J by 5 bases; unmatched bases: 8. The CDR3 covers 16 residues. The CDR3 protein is CASSSISGRGTGELFF. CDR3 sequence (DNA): TGTGCCAGCAGTTCCATTAGCGGGAGAGGGACCGGGGAGCTGTTTTTT.